This T cell receptor beta chain was identified in a study of Graves' ophthalmopathy and Graves' hyperthyroidism. Study-wide findings and caveats: In separating ophthalmopathy from stable hyperthyroidism, a 13-signature model achieved about 90% sensitivity and 81.08% specificity.

RNA served as the template for amplifying TCR beta CDR3 regions. The first-round RT-PCR employed HTBI primers together with the Qiagen OneStep RT-PCR kit. A multiplex PCR was then performed as the second round. MiXCR was run by TCRdb on the multiplex PCR reads, yielding one entry per CDR3 protein. The sample lists about 620,000 distinct CDR3 sequences; about 20% were seen once. This clonotype occurred many times. Its specificity is not known. CDR1 is DFQATT and CDR2 is SNEGSKA in the germline V gene (reference sequence). V dropped 0 bases and J dropped 6; count of bases not matched to a gene: 10. This CDR3 is built from 16 residues.

The rearrangement uses TRBV20-1 and TRBJ2-2; 7 positions match TRBD2. The clonotype was recovered from a young woman with stable Graves' hyperthyroidism. Some clones in this sample may be carry-over from other donors' samples. Source material: peripheral blood. The CDR3 DNA sequence: TGCAGTGCTAGAGAGTCATCCGGCGGGAGAGCCGGGGAGCTGTTTTTT. Protein: CSARESSGGRAGELFF.